This TCR beta chain came from a study of vaccination and CD4 T cells after COVID-19. This clonotype was recorded only once. What it recognizes is unknown. The study sequenced cultured CD4+ T cell DNA using the Oncomine TCR Beta short-read assay. TCRdb re-called the PCR reads through MiXCR, storing one row per CDR3 protein. Of some 15,000 distinct CDR3 sequences in the sample, roughly 58% were seen once. Specified treatment: roughly 11-day PBMC culture with coronavirus spike peptide pools or control peptides (ViraFEST assay). The authors replaced half the medium with fresh IL-2 medium on days 3 and 7. By negative selection, CD4+ T cells were isolated once culture had run for 9 to 10 days. Sequenced here: CD4+ T cells from blood, cultured in vitro, sampled before SARS-CoV-2 vaccination. This receptor was taken from a human donor who had recovered from COVID-19.

DNA of the CDR3: TGCGCCAGCAGTGAAGATGAAAAACTGTTTTTT. It yields the protein CASSEDEKLFF. The rearrangement links TRBV10-1 to TRBJ1-4; D unclear. V dropped 3 bases and J dropped 6 bases, with 2 bases sitting between them. Germline CDR1 and CDR2: WNHNN and SYGVQD (reference sequence). The CDR3 length is 11 residues.